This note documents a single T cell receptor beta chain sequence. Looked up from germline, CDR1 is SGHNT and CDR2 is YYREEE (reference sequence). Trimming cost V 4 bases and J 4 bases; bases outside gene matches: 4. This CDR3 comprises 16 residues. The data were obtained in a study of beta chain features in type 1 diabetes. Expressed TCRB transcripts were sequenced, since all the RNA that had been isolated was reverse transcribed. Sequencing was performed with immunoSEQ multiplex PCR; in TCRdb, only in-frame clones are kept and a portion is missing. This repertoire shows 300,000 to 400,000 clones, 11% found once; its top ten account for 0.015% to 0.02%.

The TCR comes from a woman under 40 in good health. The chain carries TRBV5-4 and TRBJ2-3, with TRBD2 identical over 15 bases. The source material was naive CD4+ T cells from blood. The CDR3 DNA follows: TGTGCCAGCAGCCCGGGACTAGCGGGAGGACCAGATACGCAGTATTTT. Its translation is CASSPGLAGGPDTQYF.